The next 32 T cell receptor beta chains were all read from a single sample in a study of blood T cell repertoires in COVID-19. Clones were sequenced by immunoSEQ multiplex PCR, and TCRdb holds only the in-frame ones, with some missing. The data contain approximately 260,000 clones, about nine tenths of them seen just once; the ten biggest clones take up 6% to 7%. The specimen sequenced was PBMCs or T cells enriched from blood (not recorded which). These receptors were taken from a woman aged 25 to 39 with acute COVID-19.

The chain uses TRBV15 and TRBJ2-7, with D tentatively TRBD2 (5 bases). The CDR3 contains 17 residues. The germline gives CDR1 LNHNV, CDR2 YYDKDF (reference sequence). V gave up 0 bases and J gave up 2 bases, with 17 bases separating them. The CDR3 loop reads CATSRDYSGVGTYEQYF. Here the CDR3 DNA reads TGTGCCACCAGCAGAGATTACTCCGGGGTCGGGACCTACGAGCAGTACTTC. Full variable domain (outside the CDR3, taken from reference TRBV15 and TRBJ2-7): DAMVIQNPRYQVTQFGKPVTLSCSQTLNHNVMYWYQQKSSQAPKLLFHYYDKDFNNEADTPDNFQSRRPNTSFCFLDIRSPGLGDTAMYLCATSRDYSGVGTYEQYFGPGTRLTVT.

The chain couples TRBV5-1 to TRBJ2-2; D is uncertain. This CDR3 is 17 amino acids long. CDR1 and CDR2 from the germline V gene are SGHRS and YFSETQ. V was clipped by 0 bases and J by 0 bases, with 12 bases between them. The CDR3 loop is CASSLVLATTNTGELFF. The CDR3 DNA follows: TGCGCCAGCAGCTTGGTATTGGCAACGACGAACACCGGGGAGCTGTTTTTT.

The CDR3 here is CASSLQGLNYGYTF. Here the CDR3 DNA reads TGTGCCAGCAGTCTACAGGGGCTCAACTATGGCTACACCTTC. The chain is built from TRBV5-5 and TRBJ1-2; 7 bases align to TRBD1. Germline V CDR1 and CDR2: SGHKS, YYEKEE (reference sequence). Trimming at V came to 5 bases and at J to 2 bases, leaving 6 bases not matched to a gene. The CDR3 loop spans 14 amino acids.

The CDR3 DNA reads as TGTGCCAGCAGCCCACTGTCCCCGGGGAGTACAGGAAACACCATATATTTT. This translates into CASSPLSPGSTGNTIYF. This rearrangement joins TRBV5-4 to TRBJ1-3; D gene uncertain. The germline CDR1 and CDR2 sequences are SGHNT and YYREEE (reference sequence). Trimming cost V 4 bases and J 4 bases, with 21 bases left between them. The CDR3 loop spans 17 amino acids. The full variable domain, its missing parts supplied by reference TRBV5-4 and TRBJ1-3, is ETGVTQSPTHLIKTRGQQVTLRCSSQSGHNTVSWYQQALGQGPQFIFQYYREEENGRGNFPPRFSGLQFPNYSSELNVNALELDDSALYLCASSPLSPGSTGNTIYFGEGSWLTVV.

V and J are TRBV6-5 and TRBJ2-1, with a possible D match to TRBD2 (6 bases). This CDR3 comprises 16 residues. V lost 2 bases to trimming and J lost 8 bases, with 19 bases between them. The germline V gene encodes CDR1 MNHEY and CDR2 SVGAGI. The CDR3 reads CASSYTGRRFGDEQFF. For the CDR3, the DNA is TGTGCCAGCAGTTACACCGGGAGAAGATTCGGTGATGAGCAGTTCTTC.

This chain links TRBV27 with TRBJ2-7; 7 bases map to TRBD1. CDR1 MNHEY and CDR2 SMNVEV come from the germline V gene (reference sequence). There are 16 residues in the CDR3. Trimming cost V 2 bases and J 6 bases; bases outside gene matches: 13. The CDR3 sequence is CASSLEMTGLGSEQYF. CDR3 DNA: TGTGCCAGCAGTTTAGAAATGACAGGGCTGGGGTCCGAGCAGTACTTC.

The chain recombines TRBV7-2 with TRBJ2-1; TRBD2 matches at 9 bases. With 0 bases clipped from V and 0 bases from J, the junction kept 0 bases outside the gene matches. Germline CDR1 and CDR2: SGHTA and FQGNSA. This CDR3 has 16 amino acids. CDR3 in amino acids: CASSLASGSSYNEQFF. The CDR3 nucleotides are TGTGCCAGCAGCTTAGCTAGCGGGAGCTCCTACAATGAGCAGTTCTTC.

The V call is TRBV5-6, the J call TRBJ2-4; 15 positions match TRBD2. Trimming took 4 bases from V and 6 from J; bases not matched to a gene: 8. CDR1 is SGHDT and CDR2 is YYEEEE in the germline V gene. The CDR3 length is 17 residues. CDR3 amino acids: CASSLGTSGRLRNIQYF. In nucleotides, the CDR3 is TGTGCCAGCAGCCTCGGGACTAGCGGGAGGTTGAGAAACATTCAGTACTTC.

J is TRBJ2-1 and V is TRBV9; the D is unclear. Trimming removed 4 bases from V and 6 bases from J, with 8 bases in between. Germline CDR1 is SGDLS and CDR2 is YYNGEE. This CDR3 contains 12 residues. DNA of the CDR3: TGTGCCAGCAGCCCCGCCGGCAATGAGCAGTTCTTC. This translates into CASSPAGNEQFF.

The V gene is TRBV18, the J gene TRBJ1-4, with 7 nucleotides matching TRBD1. V was pared by 3 bases and J by 5 bases, with 9 bases of the junction left unmatched. The CDR3 runs to 16 residues. Germline CDR1 KGHSH, CDR2 LQKENI. In DNA form, the CDR3 reads TGTGCCAGCTCACCCCAACAGGGGCCGGGAAATGAAAAACTGTTTTTT. Protein product: CASSPQQGPGNEKLFF.

V gene TRBV30 combines with J gene TRBJ1-5; no definite D call. V was pared by 0 bases and J by 7 bases, with 10 bases between. CDR1 and CDR2 (germline): GTSNPN, SVGIG (reference sequence). The CDR3 consists of 13 residues. The CDR3 spells CAWSVGPGQPQHF. The CDR3 coding sequence is TGTGCCTGGAGTGTTGGCCCCGGGCAGCCCCAGCATTTT. Complete variable domain (other parts from reference TRBV30 and TRBJ1-5): SQTIHQWPATLVQPVGSPLSLECTVEGTSNPNLYWYRQAAGRGLQLLFYSVGIGQISSEVPQNLSASRPQDRQFILSSKKLLLSDSGFYLCAWSVGPGQPQHFGDGTRLSIL.

The chain uses TRBV19 and TRBJ1-5; the D gene is possibly TRBD1 (5 bases). CDR3 length: 17 residues. Germline CDR1 and CDR2: LNHDA and SQIVND (reference sequence). V lost 3 bases, J lost 2 bases, and 17 bases lay in between. The CDR3 region has the DNA TGTGCCAGTAGTATGGGGGGTCAGGAAAGCCGCAATCAGCCCCAGCATTTT. It translates to CASSMGGQESRNQPQHF.

Points on this clone: The same CDR3 arises from other DNA sequences in this sample as well. The chain is built from TRBV28 and TRBJ2-5; no clear D. In germline, CDR1 is MDHEN, CDR2 SYDVKM. The CDR3 contains 12 residues. Deletions cut 6 bases from V and 4 bases from J, with 9 bases between. CDR3 sequence reads: CASSPSRETQYF. The CDR3 DNA sequence: TGTGCCAGCAGCCCGTCGAGAGAGACCCAGTACTTC.

This clone was seen a few times. The V call is TRBV19, the J call TRBJ1-5; D is unclear. Between the trimmed V and J ends, which lost 1 base and 5 bases, there was a span of 21 bases. The CDR3 runs to 18 residues. The germline V gene encodes CDR1 LNHDA and CDR2 SQIVND (reference sequence). The CDR3 sequence: CASSIGATGFSYDQPQHF. DNA of the CDR3: TGTGCCAGTAGTATAGGGGCGACGGGATTCTCCTACGATCAGCCCCAGCATTTT. The complete variable domain, with remaining parts taken from reference TRBV19 and TRBJ1-5, reads DGGITQSPKYLFRKEGQNVTLSCEQNLNHDAMYWYRQDPGQGLRLIYYSQIVNDFQKGDIAEGYSVSREKKESFPLTVTSAQKNPTAFYLCASSIGATGFSYDQPQHFGDGTRLSIL.

CDR3 loop: CASSPETGTHYEQYF. CDR3 bases: TGTGCCAGCTCACCCGAGACAGGGACCCACTACGAGCAGTACTTC. This chain joins TRBV18 and TRBJ2-7; the match to TRBD1 covers 7 bases. This CDR3 is built from 15 residues. From germline, CDR1 is KGHSH and CDR2 LQKENI. Trimming took 3 bases from V and 3 from J; bases not matched to a gene: 8.

The chain employs TRBV20-1 and TRBJ2-4, with a possible D match to TRBD1 (6 bases). Trimming shortened V by 3 bases and J by 2 bases, and 11 bases separated the two germline ends. CDR3 length: 14 amino acids. Germline loops: CDR1 DFQATT, CDR2 SNEGSKA (reference sequence). CDR3 bases: TGCAGTGCTAGTCCAGGGGATTCCAAAAACATTCAGTACTTC. This gives the protein CSASPGDSKNIQYF.

The rearrangement uses TRBV4-1 and TRBJ2-5, with 11 bases lining up with TRBD2. V shed 4 bases, J shed 7 bases, and the junction held 14 bases outside the gene matches. The CDR3 is 17 residues long. Germline loops: CDR1 MGHRA, CDR2 YSYEKL. CDR3 protein: CASSPSGLADHGGTQYF. CDR3 coding DNA: TGCGCCAGCAGCCCCTCGGGACTAGCGGACCATGGCGGGACCCAGTACTTC.

This CDR3 reads CSASLSDRDTEAFF. The CDR3 nucleotides are TGCAGTGCTAGTCTATCGGACAGGGACACTGAAGCTTTCTTT. V gene TRBV20-1 combines with J gene TRBJ1-1, with 8 bases lining up with TRBD1. The length of the CDR3 is 14 residues. Germline V gene data show CDR1 as DFQATT and CDR2 as SNEGSKA (reference sequence). The ends lost 3 bases at V and 3 bases at J; junction bases unmatched: 6.

V gene TRBV28 combines with J gene TRBJ1-5; 9 bases map to TRBD1. J gave up 3 bases and V 6 bases, and 12 bases lay outside the gene matches. Germline V lookup: CDR1 MDHEN, CDR2 SYDVKM. The CDR3 is 17 residues long. CDR3 sequence (DNA): TGTGCCAGCAGCCCCACAGAGGGGACAGGGATCAATCAGCCCCAGCATTTT. This codes for CASSPTEGTGINQPQHF. Full variable domain (remainder filled in from reference TRBV28 and TRBJ1-5): DVKVTQSSRYLVKRTGEKVFLECVQDMDHENMFWYRQDPGLGLRLIYFSYDVKMKEKGDIPEGYSVSREKKERFSLILESASTNQTSMYLCASSPTEGTGINQPQHFGDGTRLSIL.

The rearrangement uses TRBV7-3 and TRBJ2-6, with TRBD1 matching 7 bases. Germline CDR1 SGHTA, CDR2 FQGTGA. J was trimmed by 0 bases and V by 5 bases; bases with no gene match: 4. The CDR3 is 16 residues long. CDR3 region: CASSAGTVSGANVLTF. The CDR3 nucleotides read TGTGCCAGCAGCGCCGGGACAGTCTCTGGGGCCAACGTCCTGACTTTC.

The chain uses TRBV28 and TRBJ2-7; perhaps TRBD2 as D (5 bases). CDR3 size: 12 residues. The germline V and J ends were trimmed by 3 bases and 5 bases, with 8 bases remaining between them. Germline values: CDR1 MDHEN, CDR2 SYDVKM. The CDR3 sequence: CASSLRGHEQYF. The CDR3 DNA is TGTGCCAGCAGTTTGCGCGGGCACGAGCAGTACTTC.

J is TRBJ1-2 and V is TRBV6-5, with D hard to call. This CDR3 comprises 13 residues. Germline V CDR1 and CDR2: MNHEY, SVGAGI. Trimming cost V 2 bases and J 8 bases, with 12 bases left between them. The CDR3 nucleotides read TGTGCCAGCAGTTACCACCCGGAGCGGGGCTACACCTTC. Translation: CASSYHPERGYTF.

This chain links TRBV6-2 or TRBV6-3 with TRBJ2-1; D unresolved. Trimming took off 5 bases at V and 0 bases at J, with 8 bases between the two ends. The germline V gene has CDR1 MNHEY and CDR2 SVGEGT. The CDR3 contains 14 residues. The CDR3 bases are TGTGCCAGCAGTCGCCTAAGCTCCTACAATGAGCAGTTCTTC. It encodes CASSRLSSYNEQFF.

The genes are TRBV7-2 and TRBJ1-4; 7 bases align to TRBD1. This CDR3 comprises 15 residues. With V trimmed by 0 bases and J by 7 bases, 5 bases remained unmatched. Germline loops: CDR1 SGHTA, CDR2 FQGNSA. CDR3 sequence: CASSLAGGASEKLFF. The DNA of the CDR3 is TGTGCCAGCAGCTTAGCAGGGGGCGCTAGTGAAAAACTGTTTTTT.

This rearrangement joins TRBV9 to TRBJ1-2; TRBD1 matches 8 bases. The CDR3 loop spans 16 amino acids. Germline CDR1 and CDR2: SGDLS and YYNGEE. Germline trimming cut 0 bases from V and 6 bases from J; bases unmatched to any gene: 10. CDR3 region: CASSVAPGGRTDGYTF. Written as DNA, the CDR3 is TGTGCCAGCAGCGTAGCACCAGGGGGCCGTACGGATGGCTACACCTTC.

CDR3 amino acids: CASSYDAAGVWETQYF. The CDR3 DNA is TGTGCCAGCAGTTACGATGCAGCGGGAGTTTGGGAGACCCAGTACTTC. V is TRBV6-2 or TRBV6-3 and J is TRBJ2-5; 8 nucleotides match TRBD2. The CDR3 consists of 16 residues. Per the germline V gene, CDR1 is MNHEY and CDR2 is SVGEGT. Trimming cost V 2 bases and J 5 bases; bases outside gene matches: 10.

The rearrangement links TRBV6-5 to TRBJ1-6; no reliable D call. CDR3 length equals 15 residues. The V end lost 6 bases, the J end lost 2 bases, and 11 bases lay between the germline ends. From germline, CDR1 is MNHEY and CDR2 SVGAGI. In DNA form, the CDR3 reads TGTGCCAGCAGGCTCCACATTACCTATAATTCACCCCTCCACTTT. It translates to CASRLHITYNSPLHF.

The chain employs TRBV28 and TRBJ2-1; 9 nucleotides match TRBD1. V dropped 6 bases and J dropped 14; count of bases not matched to a gene: 17. The CDR3 length is 15 residues. Germline CDR1 MDHEN, CDR2 SYDVKM. The CDR3 reads CASSGGDRELYLKFF. DNA for the CDR3: TGTGCCAGCAGCGGCGGGGACAGGGAATTGTATTTGAAGTTCTTC. Full variable domain (rest looked up from reference TRBV28 and TRBJ2-1): DVKVTQSSRYLVKRTGEKVFLECVQDMDHENMFWYRQDPGLGLRLIYFSYDVKMKEKGDIPEGYSVSREKKERFSLILESASTNQTSMYLCASSGGDRELYLKFFGPGTRLTVL.

This sequence joins TRBV6-5 and TRBJ1-5, with 7 bases that match TRBD1. This CDR3 has 14 residues. J lost 7 bases, V lost 4 bases, and 7 bases had no gene match. In germline, CDR1 is MNHEY, CDR2 SVGAGI. The CDR3 DNA reads TGTGCCAGCAGTTCTAGGGACAGTTTACAGCCCCAGCATTTT. It translates to CASSSRDSLQPQHF.

V usage is TRBV2 and J usage is TRBJ1-5; tentatively, D is TRBD1 (5 bases). The CDR3 runs 15 residues. With 2 bases removed from V and 2 bases from J, the gap between germline ends came to 10 bases. Germline CDR1 is SNHLY and CDR2 is FYNNEI. The CDR3 region is CASSERWGGNQPQHF. The CDR3 DNA is TGTGCCAGCAGTGAAAGGTGGGGGGGCAATCAGCCCCAGCATTTT.

The CDR3 region is CASSKGQLSNYGYTF. CDR3 in DNA: TGTGCCAGCAGTAAAGGACAGCTGTCTAACTATGGCTACACCTTC. The chain couples TRBV28 to TRBJ1-2, with TRBD1 as a possible D gene (6 bases). From germline, CDR1 is MDHEN and CDR2 SYDVKM. V was clipped by 5 bases and J by 0 bases, with 13 bases between them. The CDR3 is 15 residues long.

This clone was observed a handful of times. The chain links TRBV5-6 to TRBJ1-1, with unresolved D. Trimming removed 4 bases at V and 1 base at J, with 5 bases between. Germline CDR1 reads SGHDT; CDR2 reads YYEEEE. This CDR3 is 12 amino acids long. DNA of the CDR3: TGTGCCAGCAGCGGCCAGAACACTGAAGCTTTCTTT. This gives the protein CASSGQNTEAFF.